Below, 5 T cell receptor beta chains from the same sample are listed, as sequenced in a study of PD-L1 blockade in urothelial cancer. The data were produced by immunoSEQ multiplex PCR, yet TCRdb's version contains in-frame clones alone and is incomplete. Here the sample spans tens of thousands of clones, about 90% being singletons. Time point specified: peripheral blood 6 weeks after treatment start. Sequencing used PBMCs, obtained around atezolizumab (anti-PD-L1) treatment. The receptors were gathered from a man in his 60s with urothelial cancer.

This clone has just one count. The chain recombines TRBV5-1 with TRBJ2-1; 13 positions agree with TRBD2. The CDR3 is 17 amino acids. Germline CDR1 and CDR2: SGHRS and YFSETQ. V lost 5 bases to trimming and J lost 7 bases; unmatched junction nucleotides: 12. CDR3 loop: CASRLRTSGGRVNEQFF. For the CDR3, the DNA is TGCGCCAGCAGACTTCGGACTAGCGGGGGACGGGTGAATGAGCAGTTCTTC.

This chain's CDR3 is CASSGYSGTDTQYF. The CDR3 nucleotides are TGTGCCAGCAGTGGGTACTCCGGTACAGATACGCAGTATTTT. The chain couples TRBV25-1 to TRBJ2-3; D is unresolved. Per the germline V gene, CDR1 is MGHDK and CDR2 is SYGVNS. The CDR3 consists of 14 residues. The V end lost 4 bases, the J end lost 3 bases, and 11 bases lay between the germline ends.

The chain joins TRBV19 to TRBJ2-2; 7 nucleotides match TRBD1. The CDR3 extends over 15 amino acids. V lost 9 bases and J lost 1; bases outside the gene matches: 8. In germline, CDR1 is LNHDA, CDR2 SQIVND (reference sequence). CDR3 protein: CASRTGQRNTGELFF. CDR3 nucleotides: TGTGCCAGCCGAACGGGACAGAGGAACACCGGGGAGCTGTTTTTT.

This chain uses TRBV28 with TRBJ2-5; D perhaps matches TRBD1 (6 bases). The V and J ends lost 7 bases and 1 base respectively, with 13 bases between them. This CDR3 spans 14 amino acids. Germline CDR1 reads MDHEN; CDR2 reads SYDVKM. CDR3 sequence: CASNQQGLQETQYF. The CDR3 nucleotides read TGTGCCAGCAACCAACAGGGCCTCCAAGAGACCCAGTACTTC.

This chain's CDR3 is CASSLQGANYGYTF. CDR3 nucleotide sequence: TGTGCCAGCAGCTTGCAGGGGGCTAACTATGGCTACACCTTC. The gene calls are TRBV5-4 and TRBJ1-2, with 7 bases that match TRBD1. The germline V gene has CDR1 SGHNT and CDR2 YYREEE (reference sequence). CDR3 size: 14 residues. J gave up 0 bases and V 1 base, and 0 bases lay outside the gene matches.